Sequencing of this T cell receptor (beta chain) was carried out in a study of long-term antiretroviral therapy in people with HIV. The immunoSEQ assay was v3.0, run at survey level. Assay used: immunoSEQ multiplex PCR; TCRdb lists only in-frame clones, some missing. The repertoire consists of 18,000 or so clones, with 78% occurring once and the leading ten covering roughly 7.5%. J gave up 5 bases and V 2 bases, and 7 bases lay outside the gene matches. Germline values: CDR1 GTSNPN, CDR2 SVGIG (reference sequence). The CDR3 has 14 residues. Treatment of all HIV participants took place in the United States. As regards this clone: The identical CDR3 is also encoded by other nucleotide sequences in the sample.

Sequencing was performed on unsorted PBMCs, taken at the start of antiretroviral therapy, before treatment. The source of this sequence is a woman between 35 and 50 years old with HIV. The chain joins TRBV30 to TRBJ2-5; TRBD2 agrees at 8 bases. CDR3: CAWSRGLGEETQYF. The CDR3 nucleotides read TGTGCCTGGAGTCGGGGACTAGGGGAGGAGACCCAGTACTTC.